This T cell receptor beta chain is drawn from a study of cytomegalovirus exposure and HLA in healthy donors. General observations from the study: Further analysis was carried out later, and it showed several of the most significant clusters appearing linked to common viral pathogens. Overall, roughly 160 TCR beta chains were annotated as cytomegalovirus-associated.

In this sample, this clone turned up a few times. Its target is unknown. The junction had 8 bases not matched to a gene; V was cut back by 3 bases and J by 3 bases. CDR1 LGHNA and CDR2 YSLEER come from the germline V gene. The CDR3 spans 15 residues. The PCR had 60 Vbeta and 13 Jbeta primers. Data came from immunoSEQ multiplex PCR; TCRdb stores just in-frame clones and leaves some out. The data show roughly 150,000 clones, around 73% seen once. The receptor comes from a woman aged 18-29 years in good health and CMV-seropositive. The chain joins TRBV4-3 to TRBJ2-7; 7 bases map to TRBD1. Material: PBMCs. The CDR3 region has the DNA TGCGCCAGCAGCCAGGATCCTACAGGGGACTACGAGCAGTACTTC. This sequence encodes CASSQDPTGDYEQYF.